Following are 28 T cell receptor beta chains from one sample sequenced in a study of long-term antiretroviral therapy in people with HIV. The assay used was immunoSEQ (version v3.0), run at survey level. Sequencing was performed with immunoSEQ multiplex PCR; in TCRdb, only in-frame clones are kept and a portion is missing. This sample yields approximately 17,000 clones, of which 60% to 80% are seen a single time; about 14% belongs to the top ten. The specimen was unsorted PBMCs, collected 1.5 years before starting antiretroviral therapy. The receptors stem from a woman between 45 and 60 years old with HIV.

V and J are TRBV5-4 and TRBJ1-3, with a tentative D call TRBD1 (5 bases). Trimming removed 1 base from V and 0 bases from J, with 8 bases in between. This CDR3 spans 15 amino acids. Per the germline V gene, CDR1 is SGHNT and CDR2 is YYREEE (reference sequence). The CDR3 nucleotides are TGTGCCAGCAGCTTGAAGGGGAACTCTGGAAACACCATATATTTT. Translating it yields CASSLKGNSGNTIYF. Drawing the rest from reference TRBV5-4 and TRBJ1-3, the complete variable domain is ETGVTQSPTHLIKTRGQQVTLRCSSQSGHNTVSWYQQALGQGPQFIFQYYREEENGRGNFPPRFSGLQFPNYSSELNVNALELDDSALYLCASSLKGNSGNTIYFGEGSWLTVV.

The gene calls are TRBV14 and TRBJ2-1, with TRBD1 matching 11 bases. The CDR3 is 16 amino acids. Trimming removed 2 bases from V and 3 bases from J; junction bases left unmatched: 3. Germline loops: CDR1 SGHDN, CDR2 FVKESK. CDR3 sequence reads: CASSQRGQGDYNEQFF. The CDR3 DNA reads as TGTGCCAGCAGCCAAAGGGGACAGGGGGACTACAATGAGCAGTTCTTC.

V gene TRBV6-5 combines with J gene TRBJ1-2; weak D call: TRBD1 (6 bases). The V gene's germline CDR1 is MNHEY and CDR2 SVGAGI. V gave up 2 bases and J gave up 3 bases, with 7 bases separating them. This CDR3 has 13 amino acids. This CDR3 reads CASSYGGDYGYTF. The CDR3 coding sequence is TGTGCCAGCAGTTACGGGGGCGACTATGGCTACACCTTC.

This chain links TRBV5-4 with TRBJ2-3; a weak D match, TRBD1 (6 bases). Germline CDR1 SGHNT, CDR2 YYREEE (reference sequence). The CDR3 is 15 amino acids. V was shortened by 1 base and J by 5 bases, with 14 bases between the two germline ends. The CDR3 DNA follows: TGTGCCAGCAGCTTGCGGCAGGGGTCGCAAGATACGCAGTATTTT. Translated, it gives CASSLRQGSQDTQYF.

This clone was seen just once. The CDR3 protein is CASLGAAMDTEAFF. CDR3 coding DNA: TGTGCCAGTCTAGGGGCCGCGATGGACACTGAAGCTTTCTTT. The rearrangement joins TRBV27 to TRBJ1-1, with D maybe TRBD1 (5 bases). Germline-derived CDR1 and CDR2 are MNHEY and SMNVEV (reference sequence). CDR3 length: 14 residues. V was shortened by 9 bases and J by 3 bases, with 17 bases between the two germline ends.

The sample holds a few counts of this clone. This chain connects TRBV29-1 to TRBJ1-3, with D unclear. The V end lost 4 bases, the J end lost 3 bases, and 7 bases lay between the germline ends. Germline loops: CDR1 SQVTM, CDR2 ANQGSEA. The CDR3 contains 12 residues. This chain's CDR3 is CSVVGFGNTIYF. The CDR3 bases are TGCAGCGTTGTAGGGTTTGGAAACACCATATATTTT.

The chain joins TRBV11-1 to TRBJ1-3, with no clear D. The germline V gene encodes CDR1 SGHAT and CDR2 FQDESV (reference sequence). CDR3 length: 15 amino acids. Between the trimmed V and J ends, which lost 6 bases and 0 bases, there was a span of 12 bases. CDR3 protein: CASSRGAASGNTIYF. The CDR3 DNA sequence: TGTGCCAGCAGTAGAGGCGCGGCCTCTGGAAACACCATATATTTT.

This chain connects TRBV29-1 to TRBJ2-6; D is undetermined. The CDR3 totals 14 residues. Germline values: CDR1 SQVTM, CDR2 ANQGSEA. V was cut by 4 bases and J by 0 bases, with 7 bases left in between. The DNA of the CDR3 is TGCAGCGTTGCGTCGTTCTCTGGGGCCAACGTCCTGACTTTC. This sequence encodes CSVASFSGANVLTF.

This clone showed up just a few times. V is TRBV6-4 and J is TRBJ2-2; possibly TRBD2 for D (5 bases). The V gene's germline CDR1 is MRHNA and CDR2 SNTAGT. V lost 0 bases and J lost 8, with 13 bases in between. CDR3 length: 15 amino acids. CDR3 sequence reads: CASSDSSQIAGELFF. The DNA of the CDR3 is TGTGCCAGCAGTGACTCGAGCCAGATAGCGGGGGAGCTGTTTTTT.

This clone was picked up a small number of times. The chain has TRBV27 and TRBJ1-6; unclear D gene. CDR3 length equals 14 residues. Trimming pared 2 bases from V and 6 bases from J, leaving 8 bases between. Germline CDR1 reads MNHEY; CDR2 reads SMNVEV (reference sequence). CDR3 coding DNA: TGTGCCAGCAGTTTAACCCAGATTAATTCACCCCTCCACTTT. As protein: CASSLTQINSPLHF.

The CDR3 DNA reads TGCGCCAGCAGCTTGGTAGGCGGATACTACAATGAGCAGTTCTTC. Translated: CASSLVGGYYNEQFF. This chain joins TRBV5-1 and TRBJ2-1; D is ambiguous. Trimming cost V 0 bases and J 3 bases, with 10 bases left between them. The CDR3 extends over 15 amino acids. Germline V CDR1 and CDR2: SGHRS, YFSETQ.

The rearrangement joins TRBV6-1 to TRBJ1-1; 8 nucleotides match TRBD1. CDR1 is MNHNS and CDR2 is SASEGT in the germline V gene. The J segment lost 10 bases and the V segment lost 5 bases, leaving 15 bases of the junction unmatched. This CDR3 contains 15 residues. CDR3 region: CASSRRQGADGGAFF. CDR3 coding DNA: TGTGCCAGCAGTCGAAGGCAGGGGGCGGATGGCGGAGCTTTCTTT.

J is TRBJ2-5 and V is TRBV19, with D hard to call. The length of the CDR3 is 13 residues. Germline lookup yields CDR1 LNHDA and CDR2 SQIVND (reference sequence). V lost 5 bases, J lost 1 base, and 8 bases lay in between. CDR3 sequence reads: CASSPISQETQYF. DNA for the CDR3: TGTGCCAGTAGTCCTATCTCCCAAGAGACCCAGTACTTC.

The V and J genes are TRBV6-5 and TRBJ1-1, with 10 bases identical to TRBD1. Losses at the gene ends were 6 bases for V and 12 bases for J; bases not matched to a gene: 7. CDR3 length: 12 residues. The germline V gene has CDR1 MNHEY and CDR2 SVGAGI. CDR3 sequence (DNA): TGTGCCAGCAGCCGCGGGGACAGGGGAACTTTCTTT. Its translation is CASSRGDRGTFF.

J is TRBJ1-5 and V is TRBV4-1, with D unclear. From germline, CDR1 is MGHRA and CDR2 YSYEKL. The length of the CDR3 is 15 residues. V gave up 1 base and J gave up 6 bases, with 13 bases separating them. CDR3 nucleotide sequence: TGCGCCAGCAGCCAAGCCGGCGGTCGGATTCAGCCCCAGCATTTT. It is translated as CASSQAGGRIQPQHF.

The chain is built from TRBV10-1 and TRBJ2-3; D call uncertain. The V gene lost 4 bases and the J gene lost 3 bases, with 5 bases spanning the gap. CDR3 length: 12 amino acids. Germline values: CDR1 WNHNN, CDR2 SYGVQD (reference sequence). CDR3: CASSGPTDTQYF. CDR3 DNA: TGCGCCAGCAGTGGTCCGACAGATACGCAGTATTTT.

The V and J genes are TRBV5-1 and TRBJ1-1, with 7 bases identical to TRBD1. Losses at the gene ends were 3 bases for V and 4 bases for J; bases not matched to a gene: 6. Germline V gene lookup returns CDR1 SGHRS and CDR2 YFSETQ. The CDR3 contains 14 residues. This CDR3 reads CASSSSTGSTEAFF. The CDR3 DNA sequence: TGCGCCAGCAGCTCTTCGACAGGGTCCACTGAAGCTTTCTTT.

V usage is TRBV2 and J usage is TRBJ2-2; D possibly corresponds to TRBD2 (5 bases). The CDR3 is 16 amino acids. V dropped 5 bases and J dropped 0 bases, with 13 bases sitting between them. CDR1 is SNHLY and CDR2 is FYNNEI in the germline V gene. The CDR3 nucleotides read TGTGCCAGCAGTCTCTTCGGACTGTCGAACACCGGGGAGCTGTTTTTT. Protein product: CASSLFGLSNTGELFF. Based on the CDR3 plus reference TRBV2 and TRBJ2-2, the full variable domain is EPEVTQTPSHQVTQMGQEVILRCVPISNHLYFYWYRQILGQKVEFLVSFYNNEISEKSEIFDDQFSVERPDGSNFTLKIRSTKLEDSAMYFCASSLFGLSNTGELFFGEGSRLTVL.

This clone was detected only a few times. This chain uses TRBV7-9 with TRBJ1-3, with no clear D. V was clipped by 3 bases and J by 0 bases, with 9 bases between them. This CDR3 has 15 amino acids. The V gene's germline CDR1 is SEHNR and CDR2 FQNEAQ (reference sequence). The CDR3 sequence: CASSFLTSSGNTIYF. The CDR3 DNA sequence: TGTGCCAGCAGCTTCCTCACTTCCTCTGGAAACACCATATATTTT.

The chain carries TRBV11-2 and TRBJ1-2; D not certain. V was trimmed by 6 bases and J by 8 bases, leaving 16 bases between them. Germline CDR1 is SGHAT and CDR2 is FQNNGV. The CDR3 sequence is 13 residues long. The CDR3 region has the DNA TGTGCCAGCAGAACTACAACCCTTGAAGGCTACACCTTC. Residues: CASRTTTLEGYTF.

This chain joins TRBV14 and TRBJ1-1, with a weak D call TRBD1 (5 bases). The germline V gene encodes CDR1 SGHDN and CDR2 FVKESK. The CDR3 length is 14 residues. V lost 4 bases to trimming and J lost 5 bases, with 14 bases between them. The CDR3 nucleotides read TGTGCCAGCAGCCCTACCGGGGGGAGGACTGAAGCTTTCTTT. It is translated as CASSPTGGRTEAFF.

The chain joins TRBV6-5 to TRBJ2-2; 7 bases agree with TRBD1. The CDR3 extends over 14 amino acids. Looked up from germline, CDR1 is MNHEY and CDR2 is SVGAGI. V dropped 4 bases and J dropped 4; count of bases not matched to a gene: 3. DNA for the CDR3: TGTGCCAGCAGTTGGGGACAGACCACCGGGGAGCTGTTTTTT. Translating gives CASSWGQTTGELFF.

Only one count was recorded for this clone. This sequence joins TRBV15 and TRBJ2-3; D is perhaps TRBD1 or TRBD2 (5 bases each). This CDR3 comprises 15 residues. V was clipped by 3 bases and J by 1 base, with 11 bases between them. Germline CDR1 reads LNHNV; CDR2 reads YYDKDF (reference sequence). CDR3 residues: CATSRGDPGTDTQYF. The CDR3 DNA reads as TGTGCCACCAGCAGGGGGGACCCGGGCACAGATACGCAGTATTTT.

CDR3 region: CASSPTGTFQPQHF. Written as DNA, the CDR3 is TGTGCCAGCAGTCCGACAGGGACATTTCAGCCCCAGCATTTT. The chain uses TRBV28 and TRBJ1-5; the match to TRBD1 covers 7 bases. Germline V lookup: CDR1 MDHEN, CDR2 SYDVKM. J was trimmed by 6 bases and V by 5 bases; bases with no gene match: 7. The length of the CDR3 is 14 residues.

The rearrangement joins TRBV5-4 to TRBJ2-5, with 11 bases lining up with TRBD2. The J segment lost 5 bases and the V segment lost 4 bases, leaving 13 bases of the junction unmatched. Per the germline V gene, CDR1 is SGHNT and CDR2 is YYREEE (reference sequence). This CDR3 is 17 amino acids long. In DNA, the CDR3 is TGTGCCAGCAGCCCAGCTAGCGGGGGGTTATTGGAGGAGACCCAGTACTTC. It yields the protein CASSPASGGLLEETQYF.

The V call is TRBV14, the J call TRBJ1-2, with D hard to call. The CDR3 covers 13 residues. Trimming shortened V by 3 bases and J by 5 bases, and 10 bases separated the two germline ends. Germline V gives CDR1 SGHDN, CDR2 FVKESK. The CDR3 loop is CASSQTATYGYTF. In DNA form, the CDR3 reads TGTGCCAGCAGCCAGACGGCCACGTATGGCTACACCTTC.

This clone has just a few counts. The genes are TRBV14 and TRBJ1-1; 7 bases fit TRBD1. Germline CDR1 is SGHDN and CDR2 is FVKESK. Trimming at V came to 7 bases and at J to 1 base, leaving 3 bases not matched to a gene. The CDR3 has 13 amino acids. The CDR3 nucleotides read TGTGCCAGCAACGGACAGGCGAACACTGAAGCTTTCTTT. Translated, it gives CASNGQANTEAFF. Drawing the rest from reference TRBV14 and TRBJ1-1, the complete variable domain is EAGVTQFPSHSVIEKGQTVTLRCDPISGHDNLYWYRRVMGKEIKFLLHFVKESKQDESGMPNNRFLAERTGGTYSTLKVQPAELEDSGVYFCASNGQANTEAFFGQGTRLTVV.

As regards this clone: One end of the junction does not line up with germline, which may come from a read error. The rearrangement joins TRBV28 to TRBJ2-7; the D gene is possibly TRBD1 (6 bases). The germline V gene has CDR1 MDHEN and CDR2 SYDVKM. This CDR3 region has 11 residues. CDR3 in DNA: TGTGCCAGCAGTTCGCGGGCCAGGGGAGACTTC. Amino acids: CASSSRARGDF.